The 14 T cell receptor beta chains below were found in one sample sequenced in a study of technical replicates of blood from several donors. Generated by immunoSEQ multiplex PCR, the TCRdb table keeps only in-frame clones and is missing some. Of fewer than 65,000 clones listed, around nine tenths are singletons. The specimen was PBMCs. These receptors came from a human donor in good health. Some clones in this sample may be carry-over from other donors' samples.

The chain carries TRBV2 and TRBJ2-6, with D unresolved. V gave up 6 bases and J gave up 0 bases, with 18 bases separating them. The CDR3 extends over 18 amino acids. The V gene's germline CDR1 is SNHLY and CDR2 FYNNEI. The CDR3 nucleotides read TGTGCCAGCAGGGGTATTTACAGCCAAAGCTCTGGGGCCAACGTCCTGACTTTC. As protein: CASRGIYSQSSGANVLTF.

V usage is TRBV7-2 and J usage is TRBJ2-3; 11 bases align to TRBD2. CDR1 is SGHTA and CDR2 is FQGNSA in the germline V gene. The junction had 12 bases not matched to a gene; V was cut back by 3 bases and J by 13 bases. This CDR3 comprises 15 residues. The CDR3 nucleotides are TGTGCCAGCAGCTTGCTACTAGCGGGAGTCCCTTTGGAGTATTTT. It encodes CASSLLLAGVPLEYF.

This clone has just a few counts. The chain recombines TRBV6-5 with TRBJ2-7, with D possibly TRBD1 on 5 matching bases. The CDR3 runs to 15 residues. Trimming pared 6 bases from V and 5 bases from J, leaving 20 bases between. The germline V gene has CDR1 MNHEY and CDR2 SVGAGI. The chain's CDR3 is CASRSLHGAGDEQYF. Here the CDR3 DNA reads TGTGCCAGCAGGTCCCTCCATGGGGCAGGTGACGAGCAGTACTTC.

The gene calls are TRBV7-6 and TRBJ1-2; 7 bases map to TRBD1. Per the germline V gene, CDR1 is SGHVS and CDR2 is FNYEAQ. The trim removed 1 base at V and 8 bases at J, leaving 16 bases unmatched. The CDR3 has 17 amino acids. The CDR3 bases are TGTGCCAGCAGCTTAGGATACAGGGGCTTGAGTTTGCGGGGCTACACCTTC. As protein: CASSLGYRGLSLRGYTF.

This clone turned up a few times. The chain recombines TRBV7-9 with TRBJ1-5; tentative D call: TRBD1 (6 bases). CDR1 is SEHNR, CDR2 FQNEAQ, per germline (reference sequence). This CDR3 is built from 14 residues. The ends were cut back, 4 bases at V and 7 bases at J, with 14 bases in the middle. The CDR3 DNA follows: TGTGCCAGCAGCTCACAGGGAAGTGGCCAGCCCCAGCATTTT. Amino acid sequence: CASSSQGSGQPQHF. Filled out from reference TRBV7-9 and TRBJ1-5, the complete variable domain reads DTGVSQNPRHKITKRGQNVTFRCDPISEHNRLYWYRQTLGQGPEFLTYFQNEAQLEKSRLLSDRFSAERPKGSFSTLEIQRTEQGDSAMYLCASSSQGSGQPQHFGDGTRLSIL.

J is TRBJ1-2 and V is TRBV5-6; D gene unclear. The CDR3 is 14 residues long. V was clipped by 1 base and J by 5 bases, with 12 bases between them. Germline V gives CDR1 SGHDT, CDR2 YYEEEE. As DNA, the CDR3 is TGTGCCAGCAGCTTGTCATTCGGCGGTTATGGCTACACCTTC. Amino acid sequence: CASSLSFGGYGYTF.

The chain is built from TRBV2 and TRBJ2-3, with 12 bases matching TRBD2. This CDR3 contains 15 residues. Germline CDR1 and CDR2: SNHLY and FYNNEI. V was clipped by 7 bases and J by 8 bases; unmatched bases: 10. CDR3 sequence (DNA): TGTGCCAGCACGACATGGACTAGCGGGGTCTTTACGCAGTATTTT. Its protein product is CASTTWTSGVFTQYF.

This clone was observed a single time. The rearrangement uses TRBV7-9 and TRBJ2-7, with TRBD1 identical over 7 bases. Germline CDR1 and CDR2: SEHNR and FQNEAQ (reference sequence). The CDR3 runs to 13 residues. J lost 3 bases, V lost 5 bases, and 4 bases had no gene match. CDR3 amino acids: CASSVPGGYEQYF. The CDR3 DNA sequence: TGTGCCAGCAGCGTTCCAGGGGGCTACGAGCAGTACTTC.

The V gene is TRBV5-1, the J gene TRBJ2-1; TRBD2 matches at 13 bases. Germline values: CDR1 SGHRS, CDR2 YFSETQ. V was clipped by 0 bases and J by 7 bases; unmatched bases: 7. The CDR3 has 17 residues. CDR3 amino acids: CASSLEETSGRRNEQFF. The CDR3 nucleotides read TGCGCCAGCAGCTTGGAGGAGACTAGCGGGAGGAGGAATGAGCAGTTCTTC. The whole variable domain, filled in from reference TRBV5-1 and TRBJ2-1, reads KAGVTQTPRYLIKTRGQQVTLSCSPISGHRSVSWYQQTPGQGLQFLFEYFSETQRNKGNFPGRFSGRQFSNSRSEMNVSTLELGDSALYLCASSLEETSGRRNEQFFGPGTRLTVL.

The chain couples TRBV7-6 to TRBJ1-3, with D maybe TRBD1 (5 bases). Trimming took 5 bases from V and 0 from J, leaving 8 bases between them. Germline V gene sequence: CDR1 SGHVS, CDR2 FNYEAQ. The CDR3 totals 14 residues. CDR3 region: CASSRGGSGNTIYF. The CDR3 DNA reads as TGTGCCAGCAGCCGGGGGGGCTCTGGAAACACCATATATTTT.

This clone was seen just once. The chain employs TRBV2 and TRBJ2-1; TRBD2 matches 13 bases. Germline V gene lookup returns CDR1 SNHLY and CDR2 FYNNEI. V shed 4 bases and J 10 bases; nucleotides not matched to a gene: 1. The CDR3 runs 13 residues. The CDR3 bases are TGTGCCAGCAGTGGGGGACTAGCGGGAGAGCAGTTCTTC. Protein sequence: CASSGGLAGEQFF.

The table lists this clone with a count of one. The chain uses TRBV6-5 and TRBJ1-1, with a tentative D call TRBD1 (5 bases). Trimming stripped 6 bases from V and 5 bases from J, with 13 bases between. This CDR3 has 13 residues. Germline CDR1 reads MNHEY; CDR2 reads SVGAGI. The CDR3 bases are TGTGCCAGCAGCCGGTTAGGGGCGACTGAAGCTTTCTTT. The encoded protein is CASSRLGATEAFF.

The V and J genes are TRBV7-6 and TRBJ2-3; 14 nucleotides align to TRBD2. CDR3 length equals 18 residues. CDR1 is SGHVS, CDR2 FNYEAQ, per germline. V was clipped by 1 base and J by 1 base; unmatched bases: 4. In DNA form, the CDR3 reads TGTGCCAGCAGCTTAGTTTCGGGACTAGCGGGGGGCACAGATACGCAGTATTTT. This translates into CASSLVSGLAGGTDTQYF.

The chain has TRBV6-1 and TRBJ1-6, with a possible D match to TRBD1 (6 bases). In germline, CDR1 is MNHNS, CDR2 SASEGT. V was shortened by 3 bases and J by 10 bases, with 13 bases between the two germline ends. The CDR3 has 14 residues. CDR3 region: CASSDLTGNSPLHF. In nucleotides, the CDR3 is TGTGCCAGCAGTGACTTAACAGGGAACTCACCCCTCCACTTT.